Listed below are T cell receptor beta chains from one sample, sequenced in a study of T cell repertoires in ileal Crohn's disease. Repertoires were generated with immunoSEQ multiplex PCR, while TCRdb's copy carries only in-frame clones and drops some. The sample contains fewer than 10,000 clones, just over 75% of which appear only once. The sequenced material came from ileal tissue. The receptors were gathered from an adult with Crohn's disease. The CDR3 runs from the conserved cysteine through the conserved F or W. A D gene is named only where the DNA matches it firmly. Clone size is shown for a subset of rows, as once, few, many or a class of expanded clone.

V: TRBV7-2; size: -; D: TRBD1; J: TRBJ1-6; DNA: TGTGCCAGCAGCCAGAGGCCGGGACAGAATTCACCCCTCCACTTT; CDR3: CASSQRPGQNSPLHF
V: TRBV11-2; size: -; D: -; J: TRBJ2-4; DNA: TGTGCCAGCAGTTCCCCTGCCCCCGGAAACATTCAGTACTTC; CDR3: CASSSPAPGNIQYF
V: TRBV28; size: -; D: -; J: TRBJ1-6; DNA: TGTGCCGCCTGGGGAGGAAATAATTCACCCCTCCACTTT; CDR3: CAAWGGNNSPLHF
V: TRBV5-4; size: -; D: TRBD2; J: TRBJ2-2; DNA: TGTGCCAGCAGCAGCGGGACTCGGGACACCGGGGAGCTGTTTTTT; CDR3: CASSSGTRDTGELFF
V: TRBV25-1; size: -; D: TRBD1; J: TRBJ1-2; DNA: TGTGCCAGCAGCGATCCGACAGGGTTTTATGGCTACACCTTC; CDR3: CASSDPTGFYGYTF
V: TRBV30; size: -; D: TRBD1; J: TRBJ2-7; DNA: TGTGCCTGGAGTAGGGACAGGGGGCTCTACGAGCAGTACTTC; CDR3: CAWSRDRGLYEQYF
V: TRBV7-2; size: -; D: -; J: TRBJ2-7; DNA: TGTGCCAGCAGTCAACTACAGGGTTACGAGCAGTACTTC; CDR3: CASSQLQGYEQYF
V: TRBV19; size: -; D: -; J: TRBJ2-3; DNA: TGTGCCAGTAGTGGAGGGTACACAGATACGCAGTATTTT; CDR3: CASSGGYTDTQYF
V: TRBV7-9; size: -; D: TRBD1; J: TRBJ1-1; DNA: TGTGCCAGCAGCTCGGCAGGGGGGACTGAAGCTTTCTTT; CDR3: CASSSAGGTEAFF
V: TRBV29-1; size: -; D: -; J: TRBJ1-1; DNA: TGCAGCGCACGGACAGCGAACACTGAAGCTTTCTTT; CDR3: CSARTANTEAFF
V: TRBV6-6; size: -; D: -; J: TRBJ1-1; DNA: TGTGCCAGCAGTAACACCGAGAACACTGAAGCTTTCTTT; CDR3: CASSNTENTEAFF
V: TRBV5-4; size: -; D: -; J: TRBJ2-7; DNA: TGTGCCAGCAGCTGGGGAACAGGGATAACCTACGAGCAGTACTTC; CDR3: CASSWGTGITYEQYF
V: TRBV19; size: once; D: -; J: TRBJ2-1; DNA: TGTGCCAGTAGTAAGGAGGGGGCCCTTTACAATGAGCAGTTCTTC; CDR3: CASSKEGALYNEQFF
V: TRBV2; size: -; D: -; J: TRBJ2-3; DNA: TGTGCCAGCAGTGGGGGACTCTCCACAGATACGCAGTATTTT; CDR3: CASSGGLSTDTQYF
V: TRBV5-1; size: -; D: TRBD1; J: TRBJ2-3; DNA: TGCGCCAGCAGGAGGACAGGGGGGGCAGATACGCAGTATTTT; CDR3: CASRRTGGADTQYF
V: TRBV30; size: -; D: TRBD1; J: TRBJ1-6; DNA: TGTGCCTGGGCAGGGGGCCTATGGAATTCACCCCTCCACTTT; CDR3: CAWAGGLWNSPLHF
V: TRBV19; size: -; D: -; J: TRBJ1-1; DNA: TGTGCCAGTAGTATGCGGGCGCGGCGCACTGAAGCTTTCTTT; CDR3: CASSMRARRTEAFF
V: TRBV4-3; size: -; D: -; J: TRBJ2-7; DNA: TGCGCCAGCAGCCAAGTAGCATCCTCCTACGAGCAGTACTTC; CDR3: CASSQVASSYEQYF
V: TRBV29-1; size: -; D: -; J: TRBJ1-1; DNA: TGCAGCGTTTCTCTCCGGGGTATCGGAGAAGCTTTCTTT; CDR3: CSVSLRGIGEAFF
V: TRBV27; size: few; D: TRBD1; J: TRBJ2-3; DNA: TGTGCCAGCAGGCATAGACAGGGGGGCAACACAGATACGCAGTATTTT; CDR3: CASRHRQGGNTDTQYF
V: TRBV6-6; size: -; D: TRBD1; J: TRBJ2-5; DNA: TGTGCCAGCAGTTCCCGGGACAGTAGAGGTCAAGAGACCCAGTACTTC; CDR3: CASSSRDSRGQETQYF
V: TRBV30; size: -; D: TRBD1; J: TRBJ2-3; DNA: TGTGCCTGGAGTGCGGGACAGGGGGTCACAGATACGCAGTATTTT; CDR3: CAWSAGQGVTDTQYF
V: TRBV19; size: -; D: TRBD1; J: TRBJ2-3; DNA: TGTGCCAGTAGTAGAGGCAGGGGGCTTGTGGATACGCAGTATTTT; CDR3: CASSRGRGLVDTQYF
V: TRBV7-9; size: -; D: -; J: TRBJ2-1; DNA: -; CDR3: CASTPFGSGEQFF
V: TRBV19; size: few; D: TRBD1; J: TRBJ1-6; DNA: TGTGCCAGTAGTGGACAGGGTAGGAATTCACCCCTCCACTTT; CDR3: CASSGQGRNSPLHF
V: TRBV5-5; size: -; D: TRBD1; J: TRBJ1-5; DNA: TGTGCCAGCAGCTTCGGCGGGACAGGGGTTCAGCCCCAGCATTTT; CDR3: CASSFGGTGVQPQHF
V: TRBV30; size: -; D: TRBD2; J: TRBJ2-3; DNA: TGTGCCTGGGAGACGTCCGGGGGGGGAACAGATACGCAGTATTTT; CDR3: CAWETSGGGTDTQYF
V: TRBV5-6; size: -; D: TRBD1; J: TRBJ1-4; DNA: TGTGCCAGCTTCAGGGGGGCAGCTAATGAAAAACTGTTTTTT; CDR3: CASFRGAANEKLFF
V: TRBV30; size: once; D: TRBD1; J: TRBJ1-6; DNA: TGTGCCTGGAGTGACCCCGGACAGGGGGAATCACCCCTCCACTTT; CDR3: CAWSDPGQGESPLHF
V: TRBV29-1; size: -; D: TRBD1; J: TRBJ2-7; DNA: TGCAGCGTTGCCGAGACAGGGGGTTACGAGCAGTACTTC; CDR3: CSVAETGGYEQYF
V: TRBV9; size: -; D: TRBD1; J: TRBJ1-3; DNA: TGTGCCAGCAGCGCCGTTACAGGGGCAGGAAACACCATATATTTT; CDR3: CASSAVTGAGNTIYF
V: TRBV7-9; size: -; D: TRBD1; J: TRBJ1-5; DNA: TGTGCCAGCAGCTTAGAACAGGGGAACCAGCCCCAGCATTTT; CDR3: CASSLEQGNQPQHF
V: TRBV5-1; size: once; D: TRBD2; J: TRBJ2-5; DNA: TGCGCCAGCAGCAAACTTAGCGGGGGCCCGCGAGAGACCCAGTACTTC; CDR3: CASSKLSGGPRETQYF
V: TRBV5-1; size: once; D: TRBD1; J: TRBJ2-1; DNA: TGCGCCAGCAGCTTGCAGGCCAGGGGGCCTAATGAGCAGTTCTTC; CDR3: CASSLQARGPNEQFF
V: TRBV2; size: -; D: -; J: TRBJ2-7; DNA: TGTGCCAGCAGGCCGGGTTCAATCTCCTACGAGCAGTACTTC; CDR3: CASRPGSISYEQYF